This entry lists 18 T cell receptor beta chains sequenced from one sample in a study of cytomegalovirus exposure and HLA in healthy donors. With 60 Vbeta and 13 Jbeta primers, the PCR was carried out. The assay was immunoSEQ multiplex PCR, and TCRdb's table has in-frame clones only and misses some. The sample includes some 160,000 clones, 80% to 90% of them seen just once. The sequenced sample was PBMCs. The receptors stem from a man in his late teens or twenties in good health and CMV-seronegative.

The V and J genes are TRBV6-1 and TRBJ1-2; possible D gene TRBD1, 5 bases. CDR1 is MNHNS and CDR2 is SASEGT in the germline V gene. The CDR3 spans 13 residues. Trimming shortened V by 6 bases and J by 6 bases, and 14 bases separated the two germline ends. The CDR3: CASRDGHPDGYTF. The CDR3 DNA sequence: TGTGCCAGCAGAGACGGACATCCAGATGGCTACACCTTC.

This chain links TRBV6-5 with TRBJ2-5; 11 bases fit TRBD2. V shed 6 bases, J shed 4 bases, and the junction held 4 bases outside the gene matches. Germline V CDR1 and CDR2: MNHEY, SVGAGI. This CDR3 comprises 14 residues. CDR3 coding DNA: TGTGCCAGCAGAAGACTAGCGGGGAGAGAGACCCAGTACTTC. Translation: CASRRLAGRETQYF.

V usage is TRBV11-3 and J usage is TRBJ2-1, with D possibly TRBD2 on 6 matching bases. The CDR3 consists of 14 residues. In germline, CDR1 is SGHNT, CDR2 YENEEA. The V end lost 4 bases, the J end lost 9 bases, and 16 bases lay between the germline ends. The DNA of the CDR3 is TGTGCCAGCAGCTCTCCTTCGGACGGGGGTGAGCAGTTCTTC. Its translation: CASSSPSDGGEQFF.

This clone was seen once. The genes are TRBV2 and TRBJ2-1; unclear D gene. The CDR3 has 13 residues. Deletions cut 1 base from V and 8 bases from J, with 9 bases between. From germline, CDR1 is SNHLY and CDR2 FYNNEI. CDR3 region: CASSEGSEYEQFF. The CDR3 DNA reads TGTGCCAGCAGTGAAGGGAGTGAATATGAGCAGTTCTTC. Based on the CDR3 plus reference TRBV2 and TRBJ2-1, the full variable domain is EPEVTQTPSHQVTQMGQEVILRCVPISNHLYFYWYRQILGQKVEFLVSFYNNEISEKSEIFDDQFSVERPDGSNFTLKIRSTKLEDSAMYFCASSEGSEYEQFFGPGTRLTVL.

The genes are TRBV9 and TRBJ2-5, with a possible D match to TRBD2 (6 bases). V dropped 7 bases and J dropped 1 base, with 17 bases sitting between them. Germline CDR1 and CDR2: SGDLS and YYNGEE. The CDR3 runs to 15 residues. The CDR3 protein is CASGPEGGIQETQYF. The CDR3 DNA reads TGTGCCAGCGGACCGGAGGGAGGAATCCAAGAGACCCAGTACTTC.

The rearrangement joins TRBV6-5 to TRBJ2-1, with TRBD2 matching 8 bases. The CDR3 has 15 amino acids. The junction had 18 bases not matched to a gene; V was cut back by 5 bases and J by 15 bases. Looked up from germline, CDR1 is MNHEY and CDR2 is SVGAGI. The CDR3 is CASSGRGELGVFRFF. As DNA, the CDR3 is TGTGCCAGCAGTGGGCGGGGGGAACTAGGAGTTTTTAGGTTCTTC.

The chain couples TRBV5-1 to TRBJ1-2; TRBD1 aligns across 7 bases. There are 16 residues in the CDR3. Unmatched junction bases numbered 9, after V lost 0 bases and J lost 4 bases. The V gene's germline CDR1 is SGHRS and CDR2 YFSETQ. The CDR3: CASSLEGTAAFYGYTF. The CDR3 DNA follows: TGCGCCAGCAGCTTGGAAGGGACAGCAGCTTTCTATGGCTACACCTTC.

The V call is TRBV28, the J call TRBJ2-7, with TRBD1 as a possible D gene (6 bases). This CDR3 is built from 14 residues. Germline CDR1 is MDHEN and CDR2 is SYDVKM. Trimming stripped 1 base from V and 0 bases from J, with 7 bases between. The CDR3 bases are TGTGCCAGCAGTTTATTCAGGGGCTCCTACGAGCAGTACTTC. Its translation: CASSLFRGSYEQYF.

The chain links TRBV10-3 to TRBJ1-6, with no clear D. The V gene lost 4 bases and the J gene lost 5 bases, with 15 bases spanning the gap. Germline V gene data show CDR1 as ENHRY and CDR2 as SYGVKD. The CDR3 has 16 amino acids. As DNA, the CDR3 is TGTGCCATCAGTGGTAGAGGGTTAGGCAATAATTCACCCCTCCACTTT. Translation: CAISGRGLGNNSPLHF.

This chain uses TRBV14 with TRBJ1-6; D is unresolved. V was trimmed by 1 base and J by 4 bases, leaving 11 bases between them. This CDR3 is built from 16 residues. Germline assignment: CDR1 SGHDN and CDR2 FVKESK. The CDR3 protein is CASSQVLAGYNSPLHF. The CDR3 nucleotides read TGTGCCAGCAGCCAAGTACTTGCGGGGTATAATTCACCCCTCCACTTT.

This chain connects TRBV2 to TRBJ1-4; D is possibly TRBD1 (6 bases). The CDR3 is 16 amino acids. From germline, CDR1 is SNHLY and CDR2 FYNNEI. V was trimmed by 6 bases and J by 4 bases, leaving 18 bases between them. CDR3 DNA: TGTGCCAGCAGAAATCAACAGGGACGTGGTAATGAAAAACTGTTTTTT. It yields the protein CASRNQQGRGNEKLFF.

CDR3 sequence: CASSIAGGEQPQHF. The DNA for the CDR3 is TGTGCCAGCAGCATAGCAGGGGGCGAACAGCCCCAGCATTTT. The rearrangement uses TRBV28 and TRBJ1-5; 8 bases map to TRBD1. The junction had 8 bases not matched to a gene; V was cut back by 6 bases and J by 7 bases. This CDR3 has 14 amino acids. Germline loops: CDR1 MDHEN, CDR2 SYDVKM.

V is TRBV19 and J is TRBJ2-1; 11 nucleotides agree with TRBD2. CDR1 LNHDA and CDR2 SQIVND come from the germline V gene (reference sequence). The V gene end was trimmed by 5 bases and the J gene end by 2 bases; junction bases not matched to a gene: 5. This CDR3 comprises 16 residues. The CDR3 is CASSLSGGGPYNEQFF. In DNA, the CDR3 is TGTGCCAGTAGTCTTAGCGGGGGGGGCCCCTACAATGAGCAGTTCTTC.

This clone has a single count. The chain links TRBV28 to TRBJ2-7, with D hard to call. Trimming removed 8 bases at V and 0 bases at J, with 17 bases between. The CDR3 length is 15 residues. Germline loops: CDR1 MDHEN, CDR2 SYDVKM. The CDR3 DNA follows: TGTGCCAGCCATAACCCCCTCGGTCCCTCCTACGAGCAGTACTTC. Translated, it gives CASHNPLGPSYEQYF.

This clone was counted between two and nine times. J is TRBJ1-4 and V is TRBV4-2; D uncertain. Trimming shortened V by 1 base and J by 6 bases, and 9 bases separated the two germline ends. CDR3 size: 14 residues. Germline V gives CDR1 LGHNA, CDR2 YNFKEQ. The CDR3 region is CASSQVFGHEKLFF. CDR3 sequence (DNA): TGTGCCAGCAGCCAAGTTTTTGGGCATGAAAAACTGTTTTTT.

The chain recombines TRBV28 with TRBJ1-2, with 9 bases fitting TRBD1. From germline, CDR1 is MDHEN and CDR2 SYDVKM. The CDR3 totals 15 residues. J lost 2 bases, V lost 10 bases, and 11 bases had no gene match. The CDR3 region is CAIRPPGTGNYGYTF. CDR3 DNA sequence: TGTGCCATCCGCCCTCCCGGGACAGGGAACTATGGCTACACCTTC.

The chain is built from TRBV29-1 and TRBJ2-1, with TRBD2 identical over 7 bases. CDR1 and CDR2 (germline): SQVTM, ANQGSEA. The CDR3 covers 15 residues. V shed 1 base and J 8 bases; nucleotides not matched to a gene: 11. Here the CDR3 DNA reads TGCAGCGTTGAAGGCTTTTCGACTAGCAGCGATGAGCAGTTCTTC. Amino acid sequence: CSVEGFSTSSDEQFF.

The chain has TRBV18 and TRBJ2-7, with a tentative D call TRBD2 (6 bases). The CDR3 runs 15 residues. The germline V gene encodes CDR1 KGHSH and CDR2 LQKENI. The V gene lost 0 bases and the J gene lost 2 bases, with 11 bases spanning the gap. CDR3 nucleotides: TGTGCCAGCTCACCACCGATGGGAGGAGCCTACGAGCAGTACTTC. Protein product: CASSPPMGGAYEQYF.